This T cell receptor beta chain was sequenced for a study of human T cells and chemical hapten exposure listed by TCRdb under 2021. In the study overall: The libraries were sequenced as a pool, and the TCR yield per sample differed mostly because of small variations in library volumes within the pool. This study followed changes in the peripheral blood TCR repertoire in vivo during primary and secondary sensitization of alopecia patients to the hapten diphenylcyclopropenone (DPC). Each blood RNA sample was used to sequence both TCR alpha and TCR beta chains.

The paper's findings and limits, for the study overall: After repeated subsampling, changes were observed in the strength of the expansion versus patch-test correlation and in the threshold at which the correlation became significant. The number of TCRs above 1 in 1000 frequency did not change with DPC sensitization; there was no evidence of global repertoire structure alterations.

The time point label, as the study defines it: healthy volunteer bleed at 2 weeks. Total RNA was isolated from unfractionated whole blood collected in Tempus Blood RNA tubes. Five or six healthy volunteers were used as TCR sequencing controls and were bled at day 0, 2 weeks and 6 weeks. Unmatched junction bases come to 12, with V trimmed by 4 bases and J by 5 bases. From cysteine to phenylalanine, the CDR3 is 19 amino acids long. The only DNA kept is the CDR3, 57 bases in frame from the first base. CDR1 SGHVS and CDR2 FQNEAQ are derived from the germline V gene. Libraries were constructed by RACE. Sequenced using a NextSeq 500. During library preparation, unique molecular identifiers were attached to individual cDNA molecules so that TCRs could be counted in a quantitative, reproducible way. As for how the authors treated the data: A median of around 96,000 TCRs per sample was observed, with a range of about 20,000 to 750,000. V, J and CDR3 annotation of the TCR reads was performed with the Decombinator software suite. Every sample was subsampled to the same number of TCRs (28,000) for the PS versus PT1 abundance plots. Expanded TCRs were defined as absent before sensitization and observed at least eight times at the 2-week time point. In-frame beta chains were kept once TCRdb had trimmed the public reads at Q25 with fastp and called clones with MiXCR. Merged by CDR3 protein, the rows form single entries marked with the most common genes and DNA. In this record, the V and J calls reflect TCRdb's handling and not the investigators' own analysis. The sample data list about 47,000 distinct CDR3 sequences, and about 4.5% of these were observed just once. Less than 6% of the sample is in the top ten clones.

At least ten counts were recorded for this clonotype. Its binding antigen is unknown. Base qualities are missing; no much larger clone stands one base away. This TCR derives from a human donor in good health. Some clones in this sample may be carry-over from other donors' samples. The V and J segments used are TRBV7-8 and TRBJ2-2, and 14 bases in between align with TRBD2. What was sequenced was whole blood. The DNA reads TGTGCCAGCAGCTCGGGACTAGCGGGAGTGGGGCCAAAAACCGGGGAGCTGTTTTTT. Translated, it reads CASSSGLAGVGPKTGELFF.